The clone carrying this T cell receptor beta chain was counted between two and nine times. Its target is not known. This entry belongs to a study of shared clonotypes between healthy human individuals. On the study more broadly: The plates for each donor numbered three CD4 naive, three CD4 memory, two CD8 naive and one CD8 memory.

The method was immunoSEQ multiplex PCR; TCRdb's version includes in-frame clones alone and lacks a portion of them. This sample yields about a million clones, of which more than 60% are seen a single time; roughly 1.5% belongs to the top ten. Findings of the study overall: Rarefaction revealed incomplete sorted-subset sequencing despite large depth. Only blood was sampled, and tissue TCR repertoires likely differ from blood ones. Sharing across four donors was seen in 4% to 5.5% of naive CD4 clonotypes.

The clonotype comes from a man between 18 and 35 years old in good health. The sequenced sample was memory CD4+ T cells sorted from blood. Subset described: CD45RA-negative fraction.

CDR3 bases: TGTGCCAGTAGTGACTGGTCTAACTATGGCTACACCTTC. Translated, it gives CASSDWSNYGYTF. The rearrangement uses TRBV19 and TRBJ1-2, with D unresolved. The germline gives CDR1 LNHDA, CDR2 SQIVND (reference sequence). Trimming took off 5 bases at V and 0 bases at J, with 7 bases between the two ends. The CDR3 spans 13 residues.